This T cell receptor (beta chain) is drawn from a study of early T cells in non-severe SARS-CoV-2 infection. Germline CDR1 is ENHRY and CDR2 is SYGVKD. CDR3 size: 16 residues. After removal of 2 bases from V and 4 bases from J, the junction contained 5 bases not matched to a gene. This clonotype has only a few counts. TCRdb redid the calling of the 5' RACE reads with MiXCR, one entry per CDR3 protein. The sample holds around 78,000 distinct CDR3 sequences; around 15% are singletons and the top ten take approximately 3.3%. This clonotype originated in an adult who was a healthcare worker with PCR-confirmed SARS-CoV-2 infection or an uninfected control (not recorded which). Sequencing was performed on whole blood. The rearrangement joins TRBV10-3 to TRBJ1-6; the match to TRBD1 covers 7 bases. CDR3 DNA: TGTGCCATCAGTGAGAGGGGGACAGATTATAATTCACCCCTCCACTTT. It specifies CAISERGTDYNSPLHF.